One and the same sample provided the 31 T cell receptor beta chains below, sequenced in a study of blood T cell repertoires in COVID-19 (dated by TCRdb to about 2020). Libraries came from the immunoSEQ multiplex PCR assay. Sourced from immuneACCESS, this table was stored by TCRdb with only in-frame sequences that have V and J called. A share of the clones is absent; for the studies checked, an unresolved V gene accounts for under half, and the remainder has no known explanation. The sample includes 150,000 to 200,000 clones, with 75% to 90% observed a single time. The ten largest clonotypes hold around 7.3% of the sample. Sequenced sample: peripheral blood. Receptor source: a woman aged 70-85 years with COVID-19, enrolled during active disease.

The chain recombines TRBV4-1 with TRBJ1-1; 8 bases line up with TRBD1. Trimming removed 5 bases from V and 12 bases from J; junction bases left unmatched: 14. This CDR3 has 14 residues. Germline lookup yields CDR1 MGHRA and CDR2 YSYEKL. CDR3 DNA sequence: TGCGCCAGCAGCTTGACCGGGACAGGCGGAAAAACTTTCTTT. Protein product: CASSLTGTGGKTFF.

The V and J genes are TRBV7-9 and TRBJ2-3; the D gene is possibly TRBD1 (5 bases). The CDR3 totals 15 residues. Trimming took 5 bases from V and 2 from J, leaving 14 bases between them. The germline CDR1 and CDR2 sequences are SEHNR and FQNEAQ (reference sequence). The CDR3 loop reads CASSPVQGPTDTQYF. The CDR3 coding sequence is TGTGCCAGCAGCCCGGTTCAGGGCCCCACAGATACGCAGTATTTT.

The V and J genes are TRBV5-1 and TRBJ2-7, with a weak D call TRBD2 (6 bases). V was shortened by 3 bases and J by 3 bases, with 16 bases between the two germline ends. The length of the CDR3 is 15 residues. CDR1 SGHRS and CDR2 YFSETQ come from the germline V gene. Here the CDR3 reads CASSSRVGGVYEQYF. The DNA for the CDR3 is TGCGCCAGCAGCTCCCGGGTGGGAGGTGTCTACGAGCAGTACTTC.

Here the CDR3 DNA reads TGTGCCAGCAGCTTGGGGAGACAGGGAATTTATGAGCAGTTCTTC. Its translation is CASSLGRQGIYEQFF. This chain uses TRBV5-4 with TRBJ2-1; TRBD1 aligns across 7 bases. Germline CDR1 is SGHNT and CDR2 is YYREEE (reference sequence). The V segment lost 0 bases and the J segment 8 bases; nucleotides outside the gene matches: 8. This CDR3 has 15 amino acids.

With respect to this clone: The same CDR3 is also encoded by other DNA sequences in this sample. The chain employs TRBV19 and TRBJ2-6, with D tentatively TRBD1 (5 bases). Germline lookup yields CDR1 LNHDA and CDR2 SQIVND (reference sequence). V was shortened by 4 bases and J by 1 base, with 5 bases between the two germline ends. This CDR3 contains 14 residues. In DNA form, the CDR3 reads TGTGCCAGTAGTACAGGGTCTGGGGCCAACGTCCTGACTTTC. It yields the protein CASSTGSGANVLTF.

Details on this clone: Different DNA sequences within this sample yield the same CDR3. The gene calls are TRBV28 and TRBJ1-5; possibly TRBD1 for D (6 bases). The germline gives CDR1 MDHEN, CDR2 SYDVKM. The V end lost 6 bases, the J end lost 5 bases, and 23 bases lay between the germline ends. The CDR3 sequence is 17 residues long. Here the CDR3 reads CASSFLETGIGDQPQHF. The CDR3 DNA follows: TGTGCCAGCAGCTTCTTAGAAACAGGGATAGGAGATCAGCCCCAGCATTTT.

The chain uses TRBV6-2 or TRBV6-3 and TRBJ1-2; D not certain. The V gene lost 4 bases and the J gene lost 4 bases, with 13 bases spanning the gap. The germline gives CDR1 MNHEY, CDR2 SVGEGT. The CDR3 totals 14 residues. CDR3 DNA sequence: TGTGCCAGCAGTTTGCGTGAGTCATCCTATGGCTACACCTTC. Translating it yields CASSLRESSYGYTF.

The rearrangement uses TRBV9 and TRBJ2-3; 7 nucleotides line up with TRBD2. The V gene end was trimmed by 1 base and the J gene end by 1 base; junction bases not matched to a gene: 6. CDR1 and CDR2 from the germline V gene are SGDLS and YYNGEE. This CDR3 spans 16 amino acids. In DNA, the CDR3 is TGTGCCAGCAGCGTATTGGGCGGGAGAGGCACAGATACGCAGTATTTT. Translation: CASSVLGGRGTDTQYF.

The chain carries TRBV7-2 and TRBJ2-5, with TRBD1 as a possible D gene (6 bases). CDR3 length: 14 amino acids. Trimming cost V 5 bases and J 5 bases, with 15 bases left between them. CDR1 is SGHTA and CDR2 is FQGNSA in the germline V gene. In DNA, the CDR3 is TGTGCCAGCAGCCCCGGCACAGGGCGGGAGACCCAGTACTTC. It is translated as CASSPGTGRETQYF.

The gene calls are TRBV5-8 and TRBJ2-1; 8 bases line up with TRBD2. The trim removed 1 base at V and 12 bases at J, leaving 3 bases unmatched. The germline V gene encodes CDR1 SGHTS and CDR2 YDEGEE. CDR3 length: 12 residues. CDR3 region: CASSLLAGGQFF. CDR3 bases: TGTGCCAGCAGCTTGTTGGCGGGGGGGCAGTTCTTC. The whole variable domain, remainder taken from reference TRBV5-8 and TRBJ2-1, is EAGVTQSPTHLIKTRGQQATLRCSPISGHTSVYWYQQALGLGLQFLLWYDEGEERNRGNFPPRFSGRQFPNYSSELNVNALELEDSALYLCASSLLAGGQFFGPGTRLTVL.

This chain joins TRBV12-3 or TRBV12-4 and TRBJ1-2, with D tentatively TRBD1 (6 bases). Between the trimmed V and J ends, which lost 8 bases and 8 bases, there was a span of 15 bases. This CDR3 is built from 12 residues. CDR3 DNA: TGTGCCAGCTATCTGGGGGCAGGGGGCTACACCTTC. Translating it yields CASYLGAGGYTF.

V is TRBV7-9 and J is TRBJ2-2, with 11 bases lining up with TRBD1. The V segment lost 5 bases and the J segment 4 bases; nucleotides outside the gene matches: 3. The CDR3 runs to 15 residues. Germline lookup yields CDR1 SEHNR and CDR2 FQNEAQ (reference sequence). The CDR3 nucleotides read TGTGCCAGCAGCCGGACAGGGGGCCTCACCGGGGAGCTGTTTTTT. Its protein is CASSRTGGLTGELFF. Complete variable domain (other parts from reference TRBV7-9 and TRBJ2-2): DTGVSQNPRHKITKRGQNVTFRCDPISEHNRLYWYRQTLGQGPEFLTYFQNEAQLEKSRLLSDRFSAERPKGSFSTLEIQRTEQGDSAMYLCASSRTGGLTGELFFGEGSRLTVL.

J is TRBJ2-7 and V is TRBV7-2; TRBD2 is a possible D gene (6 bases). The V end was cut by 4 bases, the J end by 2 bases, with 21 bases between. The germline CDR1 and CDR2 sequences are SGHTA and FQGNSA. The CDR3 length is 17 residues. CDR3 region: CASSSRSGGVRAYEQYF. In nucleotides, the CDR3 is TGTGCCAGCAGCTCGCGCTCGGGCGGGGTCCGTGCCTACGAGCAGTACTTC.

This clone was seen once. V is TRBV20-1 and J is TRBJ1-2; D is unclear. The CDR3 totals 11 residues. Germline assignment: CDR1 DFQATT and CDR2 SNEGSKA (reference sequence). Trimming left V 7 bases short and J 7 bases short, with 13 bases between. The CDR3 reads CSGPNGAGYTF. The CDR3 nucleotides are TGCAGTGGACCGAACGGAGCTGGCTACACCTTC.

The gene calls are TRBV7-2 and TRBJ1-5, with 8 positions matching TRBD1. J lost 6 bases, V lost 7 bases, and 5 bases had no gene match. CDR3 length: 13 residues. Per germline, CDR1 SGHTA and CDR2 FQGNSA. The CDR3 DNA reads TGTGCCAGCACCCCCGACAGGGGTCAGCCCCAGCATTTT. Amino acids: CASTPDRGQPQHF.

This clone turned up a few times. This chain links TRBV11-2 with TRBJ2-1, with D possibly being TRBD1 (8 bases). V lost 3 bases to trimming and J lost 6 bases, with 18 bases between them. CDR3 length equals 16 residues. CDR1 is SGHAT and CDR2 is FQNNGV in the germline V gene. The chain's CDR3 is CASSFSQGGAINEQFF. The DNA for the CDR3 is TGTGCCAGCAGCTTCTCACAGGGGGGGGCCATCAATGAGCAGTTCTTC.

The rearrangement joins TRBV11-1 to TRBJ1-2; TRBD1 aligns across 9 bases. Trimming at V came to 2 bases and at J to 5 bases, leaving 6 bases not matched to a gene. The CDR3 runs to 15 residues. Per the germline V gene, CDR1 is SGHAT and CDR2 is FQDESV (reference sequence). The CDR3, as DNA: TGTGCCAGCAGCTTACGCACAGGGGGCATTTATGGCTACACCTTC. Encoded protein: CASSLRTGGIYGYTF.

The V gene is TRBV6-5, the J gene TRBJ1-2; 12 bases map to TRBD1. This CDR3 comprises 14 residues. Germline V gene lookup returns CDR1 MNHEY and CDR2 SVGAGI. V shed 6 bases, J shed 10 bases, and the junction held 9 bases outside the gene matches. Here the CDR3 reads CASRGTGGGYNYTF. The CDR3 DNA follows: TGTGCCAGCAGGGGGACAGGGGGCGGGTATAACTACACCTTC.

The rearrangement uses TRBV6-1 and TRBJ2-3, with 13 positions matching TRBD2. V lost 1 base, J lost 5 bases, and 6 bases stayed unmatched. This CDR3 is 17 amino acids long. The germline gives CDR1 MNHNS, CDR2 SASEGT. CDR3 in DNA: TGTGCCAGCAGTGAAGAGGGACTAGCGGGATTTCTAGATACGCAGTATTTT. Its protein product is CASSEEGLAGFLDTQYF.

This CDR3 is CASSNGQRSYEQYF. CDR3 DNA: TGTGCCAGCAGTAATGGACAGCGGTCCTACGAGCAGTACTTC. The chain links TRBV6-5 to TRBJ2-7, with D tentatively TRBD1 (6 bases). This CDR3 has 14 residues. Germline CDR1 is MNHEY and CDR2 is SVGAGI. Trimming removed 5 bases from V and 1 base from J, with 12 bases in between.

This clone has just one count. This chain links TRBV24-1 with TRBJ1-2; no reliable D call. Germline V CDR1 and CDR2: KGHDR, SFDVKD. The V end lost 3 bases, the J end lost 8 bases, and 12 bases lay between the germline ends. The CDR3 has 13 amino acids. CDR3 nucleotides: TGTGCCACCAGTGATAGCGGCTGGGGAGGCTACACCTTC. It yields the protein CATSDSGWGGYTF.

The CDR3: CASSVGGFESYGYTF. The CDR3 bases are TGTGCCAGCAGCGTAGGAGGTTTTGAGAGCTATGGCTACACCTTC. V gene TRBV9 combines with J gene TRBJ1-2, with D unresolved. The V and J ends lost 0 bases and 4 bases respectively, with 13 bases between them. Germline assignment: CDR1 SGDLS and CDR2 YYNGEE. This CDR3 has 15 amino acids.

V and J are TRBV6-2 or TRBV6-3 and TRBJ2-7; 13 bases fit TRBD2. The CDR3 is 17 residues long. The V gene's germline CDR1 is MNHEY and CDR2 SVGEGT. V dropped 0 bases and J dropped 4; count of bases not matched to a gene: 6. This CDR3 reads CASSYSPGLAGTYEQYF. CDR3 nucleotide sequence: TGTGCCAGCAGTTACTCTCCGGGACTAGCGGGGACATACGAGCAGTACTTC.

The chain employs TRBV7-6 and TRBJ2-7, with TRBD1 as a possible D gene (6 bases). CDR1 and CDR2 (germline): SGHVS, FNYEAQ. V shed 6 bases and J shed 0 bases, with 15 bases lying between them. The CDR3 is made up of 15 amino acids. The CDR3 DNA follows: TGTGCCAGCAGACCAGGGGCCGCCGACTCCTACGAGCAGTACTTC. Its protein is CASRPGAADSYEQYF.

This clone was seen a few times. The V and J genes are TRBV28 and TRBJ1-1; 8 bases line up with TRBD1. This CDR3 is built from 14 residues. Germline CDR1 MDHEN, CDR2 SYDVKM. After removal of 5 bases from V and 3 bases from J, the junction contained 5 bases not matched to a gene. The CDR3 sequence is CASSPSDRDTEAFF. The CDR3 nucleotides read TGTGCCAGCAGTCCATCGGACAGGGACACTGAAGCTTTCTTT.

The V call is TRBV5-1, the J call TRBJ1-2; tentative D call: TRBD1 (6 bases). CDR3 length: 14 residues. Germline CDR1 and CDR2: SGHRS and YFSETQ. V was cut by 0 bases and J by 3 bases, with 9 bases left in between. This chain's CDR3 is CASSLVPGDYGYTF. The DNA of the CDR3 is TGCGCCAGCAGCTTGGTTCCAGGGGACTATGGCTACACCTTC.

J is TRBJ1-1 and V is TRBV28, with a possible D match to TRBD1 (6 bases). The CDR3 extends over 15 amino acids. V dropped 6 bases and J dropped 0 bases, with 14 bases sitting between them. Per the germline V gene, CDR1 is MDHEN and CDR2 is SYDVKM. The CDR3 spells CASRNSGGLNTEAFF. In nucleotides, the CDR3 is TGTGCCAGCAGAAACTCTGGGGGCCTGAACACTGAAGCTTTCTTT.

The rearrangement links TRBV19 to TRBJ2-6; 7 bases agree with TRBD2. Germline values: CDR1 LNHDA, CDR2 SQIVND (reference sequence). J lost 2 bases, V lost 11 bases, and 15 bases had no gene match. The CDR3 contains 17 residues. CDR3 region: CASRGGLGKPGANVLTF. CDR3 DNA: TGTGCCTCTAGGGGAGGACTAGGGAAACCTGGGGCCAACGTCCTGACTTTC.

V is TRBV27 and J is TRBJ2-7, with 7 bases identical to TRBD2. Unmatched junction bases numbered 10, after V lost 2 bases and J lost 6 bases. This CDR3 contains 15 residues. Germline CDR1 reads MNHEY; CDR2 reads SMNVEV (reference sequence). This CDR3 is CASSLLPGLGLEQYF. The CDR3 DNA sequence: TGTGCCAGCAGTTTACTGCCCGGACTAGGTCTCGAGCAGTACTTC.

The V call is TRBV6-5, the J call TRBJ1-2, with D unclear. Germline V gives CDR1 MNHEY, CDR2 SVGAGI. Trimming took off 5 bases at V and 4 bases at J, with 14 bases between the two ends. CDR3 length: 14 amino acids. The CDR3, as DNA: TGTGCCAGCAGTCCTATCGGGGAGTCCTATGGCTACACCTTC. As protein: CASSPIGESYGYTF.

The rearrangement uses TRBV6-5 and TRBJ2-7, with TRBD1 identical over 8 bases. Germline CDR1 is MNHEY and CDR2 is SVGAGI. The CDR3 spans 14 residues. Trimming cost V 6 bases and J 0 bases; bases outside gene matches: 4. CDR3 bases: TGTGCCAGCAGACAGACAGGGGACTCCTACGAGCAGTACTTC. This sequence encodes CASRQTGDSYEQYF.